One TCR beta chain is described in this entry. Its specificity is not known. Germline CDR1 and CDR2: WNHNN and SYGVQD (reference sequence). The CDR3 has 14 residues. V was cut by 2 bases and J by 4 bases, with 11 bases left in between. Exposure to brentuximab vedotin varied, and each patient had relapsed following autologous stem cell transplantation. Responses achieved at best were complete response, partial response or progressive disease. The repertoire was sequenced with immunoSEQ multiplex PCR; TCRdb's copy has only in-frame clones and lacks some. The profile shows tens of thousands of clones, 65% to 75% of them singletons. The record originates from a study of PD-1 blockade in classical Hodgkin lymphoma. Study-level points and caveats: Complete responders matched newly diagnosed patients in baseline diversity. Relapsed/refractory patients reportedly had the lowest baseline TCR diversity, below newly diagnosed patients, who were below healthy donors. Although disease activity or prior therapy may be involved, causes of the repertoire differences remain undefined.

Sequencing used peripheral blood mononuclear cells (PBMCs), obtained before the second cycle of nivolumab. The V gene is TRBV10-1, the J gene TRBJ2-5, with D possibly being TRBD1 (5 bases). This TCR was sampled from a human donor with classical Hodgkin lymphoma. The CDR3 nucleotides read TGCGCCAGCAGTGAGGGGAACAGGCCAGAGACCCAGTACTTC. Protein sequence: CASSEGNRPETQYF.